Presented here are 19 T cell receptor beta chains from one specimen sequenced in a study of T cell repertoires in cytomegalovirus infection. One entry per CDR3 protein results from TCRdb running MiXCR on the reads. The data hold roughly 730,000 distinct CDR3 sequences, with 33% observed a single time. These TCRs' antigens remain unknown. The source was cultured PBMCs, collected from culture after CMV antigen stimulation. The source of these receptors is a human donor in good health (CMV status not recorded). Some clones in this sample may be carry-over from other donors' samples.

CDR3 sequence: CSATPPLAPSGNTIYF. In DNA, the CDR3 is TGCAGTGCTACTCCCCCGTTAGCACCTAGTGGAAACACCATATATTTT. The genes are TRBV20-1 and TRBJ1-3; unclear D gene. The germline V gene encodes CDR1 DFQATT and CDR2 SNEGSKA (reference sequence). There are 16 residues in the CDR3. V lost 4 bases, J lost 3 bases, and 19 bases lay in between.

In this sample, this clonotype turned up many times. The chain carries TRBV7-2 and TRBJ2-7, with 8 positions matching TRBD2. Germline assignment: CDR1 SGHTA and CDR2 FQGNSA. CDR3 size: 16 residues. Unmatched junction bases numbered 13, after V lost 5 bases and J lost 4 bases. The CDR3 DNA follows: TGTGCCAGCAGCCGGGGTGGGGGGCGGGGGGTATACGAGCAGTACTTC. Protein sequence: CASSRGGGRGVYEQYF.

This clonotype turned up a few times. CDR3 loop: CASSTYADTQYF. The CDR3 DNA is TGTGCCAGCAGCACCTACGCAGATACGCAGTATTTT. This chain connects TRBV7-2 to TRBJ2-3; D is undetermined. The germline gives CDR1 SGHTA, CDR2 FQGNSA. Deletions cut 5 bases from V and 4 bases from J, with 7 bases between. The CDR3 loop spans 12 amino acids.

The chain carries TRBV27 and TRBJ2-5, with 11 bases identical to TRBD2. The CDR3 length is 17 residues. The trim removed 2 bases at V and 4 bases at J, leaving 9 bases unmatched. Germline V lookup: CDR1 MNHEY, CDR2 SMNVEV (reference sequence). The DNA of the CDR3 is TGTGCCAGCAGTTTAGACCCCTTAGCGGGGGGGACAGAGACCCAGTACTTC. This codes for CASSLDPLAGGTETQYF.

The chain uses TRBV18 and TRBJ1-3, with D perhaps TRBD1 (5 bases). V was pared by 8 bases and J by 7 bases, with 21 bases between. The CDR3 has 15 residues. Germline CDR1 is KGHSH and CDR2 is LQKENI. As DNA, the CDR3 is TGTGCCAGCCTCCCCACCGGGGGACTGGGGAACACCATATATTTT. It codes for CASLPTGGLGNTIYF.

This clonotype was found a few times. The V and J genes are TRBV7-2 and TRBJ2-2; D is perhaps TRBD1 or TRBD2 (5 bases each). The CDR3 covers 16 residues. Germline assignment: CDR1 SGHTA and CDR2 FQGNSA. Trimming took 1 base from V and 6 from J, leaving 15 bases between them. The CDR3 DNA sequence: TGTGCCAGCAGCTTAGTCGGGACCTCGGGACCCGGGGAGCTGTTTTTT. Residues: CASSLVGTSGPGELFF.

CDR3 DNA: TGCAGTGCTAGACAGGGGGGCTCCTATAATTCACCCCTCCACTTT. Amino acids: CSARQGGSYNSPLHF. The chain uses TRBV20-1 and TRBJ1-6; TRBD1 aligns across 7 bases. From germline, CDR1 is DFQATT and CDR2 SNEGSKA (reference sequence). The CDR3 contains 15 residues. Unmatched junction bases numbered 1, after V lost 2 bases and J lost 0 bases.

CDR3 in amino acids: CSARLAGGFNEQYF. CDR3 DNA: TGCAGTGCTCGACTAGCGGGGGGGTTTAACGAGCAGTACTTC. The chain employs TRBV20-1 and TRBJ2-7; 14 bases map to TRBD2. V shed 5 bases, J shed 5 bases, and the junction held 5 bases outside the gene matches. Germline lookup yields CDR1 DFQATT and CDR2 SNEGSKA (reference sequence). This CDR3 spans 14 amino acids.

The CDR3 loop is CSVLGEGGYNEQFF. CDR3 sequence (DNA): TGCAGCGTGCTCGGGGAGGGCGGTTACAATGAGCAGTTCTTC. The J gene is TRBJ2-1, the V gene TRBV29-1, with TRBD2 matching 7 bases. J lost 4 bases, V lost 6 bases, and 9 bases had no gene match. The V gene's germline CDR1 is SQVTM and CDR2 ANQGSEA. This CDR3 has 14 amino acids.

This clonotype was detected ten times or more. The chain has TRBV7-6 and TRBJ2-2; 7 bases line up with TRBD2. Germline-derived CDR1 and CDR2 are SGHVS and FNYEAQ. Trimming at V came to 5 bases and at J to 4 bases, leaving 13 bases not matched to a gene. This CDR3 has 17 residues. DNA of the CDR3: TGTGCCAGCAGCCCTAGAGGTGGGGGGGTCCTCACCGGGGAGCTGTTTTTT. It yields the protein CASSPRGGGVLTGELFF.

The rearrangement joins TRBV6-2 or TRBV6-3 to TRBJ2-3; 11 bases align to TRBD2. This CDR3 has 16 amino acids. The V segment lost 4 bases and the J segment 10 bases; nucleotides outside the gene matches: 13. The germline CDR1 and CDR2 sequences are MNHEY and SVGEGT. CDR3 nucleotide sequence: TGTGCCAGCAGTTCGACGGATCCGGGACTAGCGGCCGCGCAGTATTTT. This gives the protein CASSSTDPGLAAAQYF.

This clonotype was seen a handful of times. V usage is TRBV7-9 and J usage is TRBJ1-4; D not resolved. CDR3 size: 18 residues. The germline gives CDR1 SEHNR, CDR2 FQNEAQ (reference sequence). The germline V and J ends were trimmed by 5 bases and 0 bases, with 19 bases remaining between them. The CDR3 here is CASSLRPHADATNEKLFF. The CDR3 nucleotides are TGTGCCAGCAGCCTGCGGCCTCATGCAGATGCAACTAATGAAAAACTGTTTTTT.

The rearrangement uses TRBV6-2 or TRBV6-3 and TRBJ1-6; a possible D gene is TRBD1 (5 bases). V lost 5 bases, J lost 9 bases, and 17 bases lay in between. CDR1 is MNHEY, CDR2 SVGEGT, per germline. This CDR3 comprises 15 residues. The CDR3: CASSAPGGRSSPLHF. CDR3 in DNA: TGTGCCAGCAGTGCCCCGGGGGGACGAAGTTCACCCCTCCACTTT.

This clonotype was observed at least ten times. The chain uses TRBV4-1 and TRBJ2-7; D is ambiguous. Trimming pared 1 base from V and 0 bases from J, leaving 4 bases between. This CDR3 region has 13 residues. Per germline, CDR1 MGHRA and CDR2 YSYEKL. This CDR3 is CASSQGVSYEQYF. In nucleotides, the CDR3 is TGCGCCAGCAGCCAAGGGGTCTCCTACGAGCAGTACTTC.

V usage is TRBV7-2 and J usage is TRBJ2-5, with TRBD2 matching over 11 bases. CDR3 length: 18 amino acids. V lost 1 base to trimming and J lost 5 bases; unmatched junction nucleotides: 12. In germline, CDR1 is SGHTA, CDR2 FQGNSA. The CDR3 spells CASSLGRLAGWPMETQYF. CDR3 nucleotides: TGTGCCAGCAGCTTAGGAAGACTAGCGGGGTGGCCTATGGAGACCCAGTACTTC.

The table lists this clonotype with a few counts. The chain couples TRBV7-8 to TRBJ1-4; TRBD1 might be the D (6 bases). V lost 2 bases and J 2 bases, leaving 15 bases between the germline ends. Germline-derived CDR1 and CDR2 are SGHVS and FQNEAQ. The CDR3 is 17 residues long. CDR3 DNA: TGTGCCAGCAGCTTAAATGGGGGGCAGAAGACTAATGAAAAACTGTTTTTT. It is translated as CASSLNGGQKTNEKLFF.

This chain uses TRBV7-2 with TRBJ1-2; a possible D gene is TRBD1 (5 bases). Per the germline V gene, CDR1 is SGHTA and CDR2 is FQGNSA. Trimming shortened V by 3 bases and J by 4 bases, and 12 bases separated the two germline ends. CDR3 length: 14 amino acids. The CDR3: CASSFSEGPYGYTF. CDR3 nucleotides: TGTGCCAGCAGCTTTTCGGAGGGGCCCTATGGCTACACCTTC.

CDR3 sequence (DNA): TGCGCCAGCAGCCAAGATCCTGGGACTAGCGGACTCGATGAGCAGTTCTTC. The encoded protein is CASSQDPGTSGLDEQFF. V usage is TRBV4-1 and J usage is TRBJ2-1; 11 bases map to TRBD2. From germline, CDR1 is MGHRA and CDR2 YSYEKL. Germline trimming cut 0 bases from V and 8 bases from J; bases unmatched to any gene: 9. CDR3 length: 17 amino acids.

The chain combines TRBV5-4 with TRBJ2-3, with 7 bases matching TRBD2. The CDR3 totals 13 residues. After removal of 8 bases from V and 3 bases from J, the junction contained 6 bases not matched to a gene. Germline V gene sequence: CDR1 SGHNT, CDR2 YYREEE (reference sequence). The CDR3 coding sequence is TGTGCCAGTAAAGCGGGGATGACAGATACGCAGTATTTT. It encodes CASKAGMTDTQYF. The entire variable domain, with the rest obtained from reference TRBV5-4 and TRBJ2-3, is as follows: ETGVTQSPTHLIKTRGQQVTLRCSSQSGHNTVSWYQQALGQGPQFIFQYYREEENGRGNFPPRFSGLQFPNYSSELNVNALELDDSALYLCASKAGMTDTQYFGPGTRLTVL.